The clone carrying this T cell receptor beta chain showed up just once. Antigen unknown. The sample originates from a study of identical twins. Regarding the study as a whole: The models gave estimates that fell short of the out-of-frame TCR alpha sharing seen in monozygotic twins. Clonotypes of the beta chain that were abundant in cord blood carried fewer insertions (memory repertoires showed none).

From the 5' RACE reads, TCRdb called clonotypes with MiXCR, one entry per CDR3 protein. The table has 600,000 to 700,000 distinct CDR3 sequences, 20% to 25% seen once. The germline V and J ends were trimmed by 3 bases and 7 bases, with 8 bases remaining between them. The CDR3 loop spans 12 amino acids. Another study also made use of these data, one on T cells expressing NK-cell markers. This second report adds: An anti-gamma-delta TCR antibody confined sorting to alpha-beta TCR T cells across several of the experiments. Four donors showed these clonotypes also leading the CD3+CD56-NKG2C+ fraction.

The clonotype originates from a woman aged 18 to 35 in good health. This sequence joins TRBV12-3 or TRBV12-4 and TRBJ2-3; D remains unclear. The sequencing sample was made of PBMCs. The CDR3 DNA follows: TGTGCCAGCAGTTTTCGTTACTATACGCAGTATTTT. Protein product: CASSFRYYTQYF.